This T cell receptor beta chain derives from a study of blood T cell repertoires in COVID-19. Profiling relied on immunoSEQ multiplex PCR, and the TCRdb table lists in-frame clones only, not all of them. The data show around 130,000 clones, less than 90% seen once. V lost 3 bases and J 8 bases, leaving 7 bases between the germline ends. The CDR3 is 11 amino acids. Per germline, CDR1 LNHDA and CDR2 SQIVND (reference sequence). The chain recombines TRBV19 with TRBJ1-1; D is unresolved. The sequencing input was PBMCs or T cells enriched from blood (not recorded which). The clonotype comes from a woman aged 45-65 years who had recovered from COVID-19. The CDR3 region is CASSMSAEAFF. The DNA for the CDR3 is TGTGCCAGTAGTATGTCCGCGGAAGCTTTCTTT.